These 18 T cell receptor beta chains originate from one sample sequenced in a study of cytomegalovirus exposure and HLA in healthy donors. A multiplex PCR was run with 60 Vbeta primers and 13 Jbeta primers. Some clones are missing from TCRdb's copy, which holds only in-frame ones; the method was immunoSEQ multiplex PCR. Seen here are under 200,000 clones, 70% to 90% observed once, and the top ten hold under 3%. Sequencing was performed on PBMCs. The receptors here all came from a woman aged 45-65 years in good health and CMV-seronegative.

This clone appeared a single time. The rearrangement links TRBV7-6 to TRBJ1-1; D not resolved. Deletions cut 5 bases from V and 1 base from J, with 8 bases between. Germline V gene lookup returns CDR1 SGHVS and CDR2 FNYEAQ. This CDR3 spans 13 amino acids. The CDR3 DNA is TGTGCCAGCAGCCTTCAGGAGAACACTGAAGCTTTCTTT. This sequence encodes CASSLQENTEAFF.

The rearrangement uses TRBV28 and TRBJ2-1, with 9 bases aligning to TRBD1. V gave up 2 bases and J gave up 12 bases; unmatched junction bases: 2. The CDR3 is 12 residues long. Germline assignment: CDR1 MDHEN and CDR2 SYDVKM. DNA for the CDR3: TGTGCCAGCAGTTTAGGGACAGGGTTGCAGTTCTTC. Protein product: CASSLGTGLQFF. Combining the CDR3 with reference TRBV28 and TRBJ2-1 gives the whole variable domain DVKVTQSSRYLVKRTGEKVFLECVQDMDHENMFWYRQDPGLGLRLIYFSYDVKMKEKGDIPEGYSVSREKKERFSLILESASTNQTSMYLCASSLGTGLQFFGPGTRLTVL.

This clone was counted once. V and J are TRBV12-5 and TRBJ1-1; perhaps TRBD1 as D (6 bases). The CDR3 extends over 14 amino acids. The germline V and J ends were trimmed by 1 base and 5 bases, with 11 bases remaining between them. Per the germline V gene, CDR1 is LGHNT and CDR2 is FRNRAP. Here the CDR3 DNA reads TGTGCTAGTGGTTTGGGGGGGCCGAGAACTGAAGCTTTCTTT. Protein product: CASGLGGPRTEAFF.

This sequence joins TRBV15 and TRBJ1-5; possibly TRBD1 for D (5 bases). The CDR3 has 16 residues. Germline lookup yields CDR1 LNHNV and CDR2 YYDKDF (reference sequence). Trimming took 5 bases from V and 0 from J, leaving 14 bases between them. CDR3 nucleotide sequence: TGTGCCACCAGCCTCACAGGTACCACTAGCAATCAGCCCCAGCATTTT. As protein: CATSLTGTTSNQPQHF.

This CDR3 reads CASSPNELMNTEAFF. The CDR3 DNA follows: TGTGCCAGCAGCCCTAATGAACTTATGAACACTGAAGCTTTCTTT. This chain joins TRBV7-2 and TRBJ1-1; D is ambiguous. This CDR3 has 15 residues. V was clipped by 5 bases and J by 0 bases, with 13 bases between them. The germline CDR1 and CDR2 sequences are SGHTA and FQGNSA.

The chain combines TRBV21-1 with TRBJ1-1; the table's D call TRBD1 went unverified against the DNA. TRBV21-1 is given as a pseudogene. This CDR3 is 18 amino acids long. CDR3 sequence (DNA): TGTGCCAGCAGCAAACTTTCTAAGACAGGTGCTTTGAACACTGAAGCTTTCTTT. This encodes CASSKLSKTGALNTEAFF.

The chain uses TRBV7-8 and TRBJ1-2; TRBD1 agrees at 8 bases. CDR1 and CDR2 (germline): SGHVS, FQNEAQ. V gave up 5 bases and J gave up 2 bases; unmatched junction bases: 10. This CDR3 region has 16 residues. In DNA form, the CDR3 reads TGTGCCAGCAGCGTAGACCTCGGACAGGGAAACTATGGCTACACCTTC. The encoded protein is CASSVDLGQGNYGYTF.

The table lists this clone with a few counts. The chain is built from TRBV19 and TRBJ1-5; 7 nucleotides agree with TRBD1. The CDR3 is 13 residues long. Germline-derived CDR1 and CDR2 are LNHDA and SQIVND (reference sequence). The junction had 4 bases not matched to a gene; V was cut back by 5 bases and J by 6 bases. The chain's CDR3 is CASSVDRAQPQHF. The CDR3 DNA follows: TGTGCCAGTAGTGTTGACAGGGCTCAGCCCCAGCATTTT.

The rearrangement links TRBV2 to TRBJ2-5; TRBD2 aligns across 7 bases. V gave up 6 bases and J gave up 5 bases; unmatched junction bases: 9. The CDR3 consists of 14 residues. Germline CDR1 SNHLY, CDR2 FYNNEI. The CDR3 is CASRIAGAPETQYF. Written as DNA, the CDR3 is TGTGCCAGCAGGATTGCGGGAGCTCCGGAGACCCAGTACTTC.

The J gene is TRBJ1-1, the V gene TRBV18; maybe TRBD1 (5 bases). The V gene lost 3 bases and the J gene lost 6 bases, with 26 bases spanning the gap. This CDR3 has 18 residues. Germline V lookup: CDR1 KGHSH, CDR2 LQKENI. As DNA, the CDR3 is TGTGCCAGCTCACCTAACCTCCCGACTTTCAGGGTTTTGGCTGAAGCTTTCTTT. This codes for CASSPNLPTFRVLAEAFF. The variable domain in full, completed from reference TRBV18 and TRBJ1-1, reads NAGVMQNPRHLVRRRGQEARLRCSPMKGHSHVYWYRQLPEEGLKFMVYLQKENIIDESGMPKERFSAEFPKEGPSILRIQQVVRGDSAAYFCASSPNLPTFRVLAEAFFGQGTRLTVV.

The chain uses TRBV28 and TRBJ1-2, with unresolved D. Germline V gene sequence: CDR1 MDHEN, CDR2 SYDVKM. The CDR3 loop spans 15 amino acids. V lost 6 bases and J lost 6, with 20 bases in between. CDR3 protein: CASSPPQGGRHGYTF. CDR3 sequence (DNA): TGTGCCAGCAGCCCCCCCCAAGGTGGGCGCCATGGCTACACCTTC.

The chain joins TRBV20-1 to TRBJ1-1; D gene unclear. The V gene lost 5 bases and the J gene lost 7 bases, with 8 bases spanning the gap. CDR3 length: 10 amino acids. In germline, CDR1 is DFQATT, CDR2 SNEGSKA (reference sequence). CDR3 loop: CSAVGLEAFF. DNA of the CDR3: TGCAGTGCTGTAGGACTTGAAGCTTTCTTT.

The CDR3 DNA is TGCAGCGTTGTGCCCCCAGCGCCTAACCAAGAGACCCAGTACTTC. As protein: CSVVPPAPNQETQYF. The V call is TRBV29-1, the J call TRBJ2-5; D ambiguous. Trimming shortened V by 4 bases and J by 0 bases, and 15 bases separated the two germline ends. The CDR3 extends over 15 amino acids. CDR1 and CDR2 from the germline V gene are SQVTM and ANQGSEA. The complete variable domain, with remaining parts taken from reference TRBV29-1 and TRBJ2-5, reads SAVISQKPSRDICQRGTSLTIQCQVDSQVTMMFWYRQQPGQSLTLIATANQGSEATYESGFVIDKFPISRPNLTFSTLTVSNMSPEDSSIYLCSVVPPAPNQETQYFGPGTRLLVL.

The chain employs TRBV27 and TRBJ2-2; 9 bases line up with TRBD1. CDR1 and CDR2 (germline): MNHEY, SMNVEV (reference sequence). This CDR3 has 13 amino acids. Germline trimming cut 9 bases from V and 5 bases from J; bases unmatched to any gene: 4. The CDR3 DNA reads TGTGCCAGTACAGGGGGCAGGACCGGGGAGCTGTTTTTT. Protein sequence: CASTGGRTGELFF.

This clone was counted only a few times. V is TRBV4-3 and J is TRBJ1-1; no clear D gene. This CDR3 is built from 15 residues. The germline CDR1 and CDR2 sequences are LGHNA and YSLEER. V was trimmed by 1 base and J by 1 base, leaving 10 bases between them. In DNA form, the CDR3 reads TGCGCCAGCAGCCAAGTGCCTGGCGGGAACACTGAAGCTTTCTTT. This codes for CASSQVPGGNTEAFF.

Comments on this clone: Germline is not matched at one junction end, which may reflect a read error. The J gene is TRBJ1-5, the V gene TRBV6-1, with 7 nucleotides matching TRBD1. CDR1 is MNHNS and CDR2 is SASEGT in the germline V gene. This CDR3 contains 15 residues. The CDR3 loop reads CASSERGGYNPPQHF. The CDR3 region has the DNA TGTGCCAGCAGTGAACGAGGGGGCTACAATCCGCCCCAGCATTTT.

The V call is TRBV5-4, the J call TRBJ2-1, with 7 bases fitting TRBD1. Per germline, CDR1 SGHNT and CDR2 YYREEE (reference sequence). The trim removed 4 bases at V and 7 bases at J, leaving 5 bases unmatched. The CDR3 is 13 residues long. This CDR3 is CASSPWTGNEQFF. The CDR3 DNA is TGTGCCAGCAGCCCATGGACAGGAAATGAGCAGTTCTTC.

Written as DNA, the CDR3 is TGTGCCAGCAGTAAAAAGACAGGTGTGTACACTGAAGCTTTCTTT. Its translation: CASSKKTGVYTEAFF. This chain links TRBV27 with TRBJ1-1, with D possibly TRBD1 on 6 matching bases. V was trimmed by 5 bases and J by 3 bases, leaving 16 bases between them. This CDR3 spans 15 amino acids. From germline, CDR1 is MNHEY and CDR2 SMNVEV (reference sequence).